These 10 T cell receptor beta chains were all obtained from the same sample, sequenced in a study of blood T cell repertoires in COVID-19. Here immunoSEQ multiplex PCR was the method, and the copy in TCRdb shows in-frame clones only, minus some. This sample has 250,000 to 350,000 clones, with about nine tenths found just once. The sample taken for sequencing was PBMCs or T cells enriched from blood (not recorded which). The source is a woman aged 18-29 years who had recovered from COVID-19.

The CDR3 bases are TGTGCCAGCAGCAAAGACGCGAGAGAAGACATTCCCTACGAGCAGTACTTC. Residues: CASSKDAREDIPYEQYF. V gene TRBV21-1 combines with J gene TRBJ2-7; the table's D gene call, TRBD1, was not cross checked with the DNA. TRBV21-1 is listed as a pseudogene. This CDR3 is 17 amino acids long.

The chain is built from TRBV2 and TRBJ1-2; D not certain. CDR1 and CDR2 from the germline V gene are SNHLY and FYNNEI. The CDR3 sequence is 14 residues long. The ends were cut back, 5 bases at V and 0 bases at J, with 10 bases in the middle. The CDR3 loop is CASSLTLANYGYTF. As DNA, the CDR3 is TGTGCCAGCAGTCTGACACTTGCTAACTATGGCTACACCTTC.

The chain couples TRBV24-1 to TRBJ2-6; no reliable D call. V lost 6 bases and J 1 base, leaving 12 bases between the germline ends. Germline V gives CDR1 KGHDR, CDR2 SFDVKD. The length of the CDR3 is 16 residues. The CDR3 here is CATSNWAQSGANVLTF. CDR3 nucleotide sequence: TGTGCCACCAGTAACTGGGCCCAATCTGGGGCCAACGTCCTGACTTTC.

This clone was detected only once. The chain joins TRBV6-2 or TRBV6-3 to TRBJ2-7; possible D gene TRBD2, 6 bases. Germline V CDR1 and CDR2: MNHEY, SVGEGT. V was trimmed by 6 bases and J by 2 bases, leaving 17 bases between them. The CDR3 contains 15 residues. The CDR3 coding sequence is TGTGCCAGCAGCAAAAATTCGGGACTCGCCTACGAGCAGTACTTC. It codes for CASSKNSGLAYEQYF.

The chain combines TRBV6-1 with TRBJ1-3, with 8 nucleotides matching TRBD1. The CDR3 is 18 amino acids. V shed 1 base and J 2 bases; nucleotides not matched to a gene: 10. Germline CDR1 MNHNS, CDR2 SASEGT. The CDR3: CASSEVWTGKAPGNTIYF. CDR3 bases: TGTGCCAGCAGTGAAGTGTGGACAGGGAAGGCTCCTGGAAACACCATATATTTT.

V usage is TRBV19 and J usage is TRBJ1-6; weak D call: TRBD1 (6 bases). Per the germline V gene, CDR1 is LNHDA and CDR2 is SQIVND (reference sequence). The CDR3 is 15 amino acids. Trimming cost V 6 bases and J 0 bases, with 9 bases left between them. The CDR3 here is CASRVDSSYNSPLHF. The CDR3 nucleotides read TGTGCCAGTAGAGTGGACAGCTCCTATAATTCACCCCTCCACTTT.

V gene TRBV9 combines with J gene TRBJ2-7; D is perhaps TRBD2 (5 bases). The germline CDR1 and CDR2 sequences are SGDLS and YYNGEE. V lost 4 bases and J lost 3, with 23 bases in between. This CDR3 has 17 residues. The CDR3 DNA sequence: TGTGCCAGCAGCAAGGATCCCGGGGTTGGGGTAATCTACGAGCAGTACTTC. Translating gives CASSKDPGVGVIYEQYF.

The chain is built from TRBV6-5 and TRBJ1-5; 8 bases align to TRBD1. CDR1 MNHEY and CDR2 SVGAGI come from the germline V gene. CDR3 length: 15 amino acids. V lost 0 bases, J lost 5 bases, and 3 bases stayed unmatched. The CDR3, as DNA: TGTGCCAGCAGTTACTCAGGACAGGGCGATCAGCCCCAGCATTTT. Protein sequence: CASSYSGQGDQPQHF.

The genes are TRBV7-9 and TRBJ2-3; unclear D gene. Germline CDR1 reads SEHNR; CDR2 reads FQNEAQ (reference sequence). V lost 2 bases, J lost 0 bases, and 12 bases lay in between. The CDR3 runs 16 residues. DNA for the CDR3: TGTGCCAGCAGCTTAAACATTTTTGTGAGCACAGATACGCAGTATTTT. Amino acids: CASSLNIFVSTDTQYF.

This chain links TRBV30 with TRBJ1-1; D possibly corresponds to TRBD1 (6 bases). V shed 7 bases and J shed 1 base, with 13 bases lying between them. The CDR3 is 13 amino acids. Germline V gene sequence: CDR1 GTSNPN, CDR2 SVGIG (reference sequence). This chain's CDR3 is CALATGPNTEAFF. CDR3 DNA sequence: TGTGCCTTGGCGACAGGACCGAACACTGAAGCTTTCTTT.